Sequencing of this T cell receptor (beta chain) was carried out in a study of blood T cell repertoires in COVID-19. Study as a whole: Specimens from acute and convalescent COVID-19 originated in the United States, Italy and Spain. From T cells, B-cell-depleted T cells, or PBMCs came the material, which was cDNA or gDNA.

The CDR3 spans 14 residues. J was trimmed by 5 bases and V by 5 bases; bases with no gene match: 6. Germline-derived CDR1 and CDR2 are SGHTA and FQGNSA. In the authors' methods: It was from reference gene primer amplification that nucleated cell counts were estimated. Produced via immunoSEQ multiplex PCR; TCRdb's table is partial and in-frame only. The V and J calls and the clone size are those of that table, but D and trimming were determined from the DNA. The data contain about 220,000 clones, about 78% of them seen just once; the ten biggest clones take up around 7.3%. Input material: peripheral blood. The chain combines TRBV7-2 with TRBJ2-5, with TRBD1 identical over 9 bases. The sequence was obtained from a woman in her sixties or seventies with acute or convalescent COVID-19. CDR3 coding DNA: TGTGCCAGCAGCCCCAGGGACAGGGTGGAGACCCAGTACTTC. Amino acid sequence: CASSPRDRVETQYF. The full variable domain, in which reference TRBV7-2 and TRBJ2-5 provide the parts outside the CDR3, is GAGVSQSPSNKVTEKGKDVELRCDPISGHTALYWYRQSLGQGLEFLIYFQGNSAPDKSGLPSDRFSAERTGGSVSTLTIQRTQQEDSAVYLCASSPRDRVETQYFGPGTRLLVL.